The 27 T cell receptor beta chains presented below share a single source sample, sequenced in a study of blood T cell repertoires in COVID-19. Clones were read by immunoSEQ multiplex PCR, and TCRdb kept only the in-frame ones, dropping some. The table records some 380,000 clones, nearly 90% of them present only once. Input material: PBMCs or T cells enriched from blood (not recorded which). The origin of the receptors is a woman between 40 and 50 years old with acute COVID-19.

The rearrangement joins TRBV18 to TRBJ1-1, with 8 bases lining up with TRBD1. This CDR3 is 17 amino acids long. Germline CDR1 and CDR2: KGHSH and LQKENI. V shed 0 bases and J 5 bases; nucleotides not matched to a gene: 11. The CDR3 DNA is TGTGCCAGCTCACCACCCGGGGCAGGGACAGGAAATACTGAAGCTTTCTTT. Amino acid sequence: CASSPPGAGTGNTEAFF.

The rearrangement uses TRBV5-4 and TRBJ1-4, with 7 positions matching TRBD1. V shed 5 bases and J 3 bases; nucleotides not matched to a gene: 7. Looked up from germline, CDR1 is SGHNT and CDR2 is YYREEE (reference sequence). The CDR3 runs 15 residues. CDR3 region: CASSRGLRANEKLFF. The CDR3 DNA reads as TGTGCCAGCAGTAGGGGGCTAAGAGCTAATGAAAAACTGTTTTTT.

The chain joins TRBV10-3 to TRBJ2-7; 9 nucleotides match TRBD2. Trimming cost V 0 bases and J 1 base; bases outside gene matches: 7. This CDR3 region has 17 residues. Germline V gene sequence: CDR1 ENHRY, CDR2 SYGVKD. The CDR3 DNA follows: TGTGCCATCAGTGAGTCGGTGGCGGGGGGGCCGTCCTACGAGCAGTACTTC. Translation: CAISESVAGGPSYEQYF.

The CDR3 bases are TGTGCCAGCATCGGACAGGGGATTGAAGCTTTCTTT. It is translated as CASIGQGIEAFF. V and J are TRBV7-9 and TRBJ1-1; 9 nucleotides align to TRBD1. V lost 7 bases, J lost 7 bases, and 4 bases stayed unmatched. Germline CDR1 reads SEHNR; CDR2 reads FQNEAQ (reference sequence). This CDR3 comprises 12 residues. The variable domain in full, completed from reference TRBV7-9 and TRBJ1-1, reads DTGVSQNPRHKITKRGQNVTFRCDPISEHNRLYWYRQTLGQGPEFLTYFQNEAQLEKSRLLSDRFSAERPKGSFSTLEIQRTEQGDSAMYLCASIGQGIEAFFGQGTRLTVV.

This clone was detected once. This chain links TRBV6-1 with TRBJ2-1; weak D call: TRBD2 (5 bases). The V and J ends lost 3 bases and 0 bases respectively, with 9 bases between them. The CDR3 runs 15 residues. From germline, CDR1 is MNHNS and CDR2 SASEGT. The CDR3 nucleotides read TGTGCCAGCAGTGATCGGGGTCTCTCCTACAATGAGCAGTTCTTC. This translates into CASSDRGLSYNEQFF.

The CDR3 region has the DNA TGTGCCAGCAGCTTAGTGGGGAGTAGAACAGTAAATCAGCCCCAGCATTTT. Protein: CASSLVGSRTVNQPQHF. This chain uses TRBV7-8 with TRBJ1-5, with D hard to call. The CDR3 spans 17 residues. Trimming left V 1 base short and J 4 bases short, with 17 bases between. The germline V gene encodes CDR1 SGHVS and CDR2 FQNEAQ.

The V and J genes are TRBV25-1 and TRBJ1-2; D may be TRBD1 (5 bases). CDR3 length equals 16 residues. The V end lost 5 bases, the J end lost 6 bases, and 22 bases lay between the germline ends. Per the germline V gene, CDR1 is MGHDK and CDR2 is SYGVNS. The CDR3 region has the DNA TGTGCCAGCAGTAAACTAATAGTAGCAGGGATTGATGGCTACACCTTC. Its protein is CASSKLIVAGIDGYTF.

The chain links TRBV11-2 to TRBJ2-2; 8 bases are a match to TRBD1. In germline, CDR1 is SGHAT, CDR2 FQNNGV. Trimming removed 4 bases from V and 6 bases from J; junction bases left unmatched: 7. The CDR3 consists of 15 residues. This CDR3 is CASSSTGVAPGELFF. As DNA, the CDR3 is TGTGCCAGCAGCTCGACAGGGGTAGCCCCCGGGGAGCTGTTTTTT.

This chain links TRBV5-8 with TRBJ1-2; TRBD1 aligns across 9 bases. Germline values: CDR1 SGHTS, CDR2 YDEGEE. V shed 5 bases and J 6 bases; nucleotides not matched to a gene: 11. The CDR3 spans 15 residues. The CDR3, as DNA: TGTGCCAGCAGTCAACGTATGACAGGGGGTCATGGCTACACCTTC. It encodes CASSQRMTGGHGYTF. Full variable domain (outside the CDR3, taken from reference TRBV5-8 and TRBJ1-2): EAGVTQSPTHLIKTRGQQATLRCSPISGHTSVYWYQQALGLGLQFLLWYDEGEERNRGNFPPRFSGRQFPNYSSELNVNALELEDSALYLCASSQRMTGGHGYTFGSGTRLTVV.

CDR3 nucleotides: TGTGCCAGCAGCTTAGGTATCATAGACTACAATGAGCAGTTCTTC. Translating gives CASSLGIIDYNEQFF. The gene calls are TRBV11-3 and TRBJ2-1, with D hard to call. Trimming removed 1 base at V and 3 bases at J, with 10 bases between. CDR1 and CDR2 from the germline V gene are SGHNT and YENEEA. The CDR3 spans 15 residues. Drawing the rest from reference TRBV11-3 and TRBJ2-1, the complete variable domain is EAGVVQSPRYKIIEKKQPVAFWCNPISGHNTLYWYLQNLGQGPELLIRYENEEAVDDSQLPKDRFSAERLKGVDSTLKIQPAELGDSAVYLCASSLGIIDYNEQFFGPGTRLTVL.

The chain has TRBV29-1 and TRBJ2-3, with D perhaps TRBD2 (6 bases). CDR3 length equals 14 residues. Trimming took off 4 bases at V and 6 bases at J, with 17 bases between the two ends. CDR1 and CDR2 from the germline V gene are SQVTM and ANQGSEA. The CDR3 loop reads CSVGTGTGRDTQYF. CDR3 coding DNA: TGCAGCGTTGGGACCGGGACGGGGAGGGATACGCAGTATTTT.

The chain is built from TRBV12-3 or TRBV12-4 and TRBJ1-1; TRBD1 aligns across 8 bases. CDR3 size: 12 residues. With 7 bases clipped from V and 5 bases from J, the junction kept 3 bases outside the gene matches. The CDR3: CASNRGRTEAFF. The CDR3 DNA sequence: TGTGCCAGCAACAGGGGGAGGACTGAAGCTTTCTTT.

The V call is TRBV4-1, the J call TRBJ1-2; 7 nucleotides match TRBD1. The germline V gene encodes CDR1 MGHRA and CDR2 YSYEKL. This CDR3 is built from 16 residues. The V segment lost 4 bases and the J segment 4 bases; nucleotides outside the gene matches: 12. This CDR3 reads CASSRSPGTDAYGYTF. CDR3 sequence (DNA): TGCGCCAGCAGCCGATCACCCGGGACAGATGCCTATGGCTACACCTTC.

V usage is TRBV27 and J usage is TRBJ1-2; 8 bases fit TRBD1. Germline V gene data show CDR1 as MNHEY and CDR2 as SMNVEV (reference sequence). This CDR3 is 14 amino acids long. The V gene end was trimmed by 6 bases and the J gene end by 5 bases; junction bases not matched to a gene: 8. In DNA form, the CDR3 reads TGTGCCAGCAGCCGGGGACAGGTTACATATGGCTACACCTTC. Translated: CASSRGQVTYGYTF.

This clone was recorded once. The chain recombines TRBV10-2 with TRBJ2-1; 11 nucleotides align to TRBD2. After removal of 6 bases from V and 2 bases from J, the junction contained 15 bases not matched to a gene. CDR3 length: 19 residues. Per germline, CDR1 WSHSY and CDR2 SAAADI. The CDR3, as DNA: TGCGCCAGCAGCCCCGGAGTTAATAGCGGGGGGGCCACCTACAATGAGCAGTTCTTC. It translates to CASSPGVNSGGATYNEQFF.

The chain has TRBV20-1 and TRBJ2-1; D perhaps matches TRBD2 (6 bases). This CDR3 has 11 residues. V was trimmed by 3 bases and J by 10 bases, leaving 10 bases between them. The V gene's germline CDR1 is DFQATT and CDR2 SNEGSKA (reference sequence). The CDR3 DNA sequence: TGCAGTGCTAGCCCGGAGGGCGAGCAGTTCTTC. This codes for CSASPEGEQFF.

The V gene is TRBV12-3 or TRBV12-4, the J gene TRBJ1-1; D is uncertain. The V end was cut by 5 bases, the J end by 0 bases, with 7 bases between. CDR3 length: 13 amino acids. The CDR3 bases are TGTGCCAGCAGTCCTCAGTTGAACACTGAAGCTTTCTTT. It is translated as CASSPQLNTEAFF.

The chain has TRBV29-1 and TRBJ1-1; D call uncertain. Germline V gives CDR1 SQVTM, CDR2 ANQGSEA. V lost 0 bases, J lost 3 bases, and 8 bases lay in between. This CDR3 region has 13 residues. The CDR3 spells CSVEDRRDTEAFF. CDR3 sequence (DNA): TGCAGCGTTGAAGATCGCCGAGACACTGAAGCTTTCTTT.

This clone was seen only a few times. J is TRBJ1-2 and V is TRBV4-1; a possible D gene is TRBD1 (5 bases). The CDR3 loop spans 13 amino acids. Germline V lookup: CDR1 MGHRA, CDR2 YSYEKL. Trimming stripped 6 bases from V and 4 bases from J, with 12 bases between. DNA for the CDR3: TGCGCCAGCAGAGGTCGGGGGGGCTATGGCTACACCTTC. Translation: CASRGRGGYGYTF.

The rearrangement uses TRBV2 and TRBJ1-1; 7 nucleotides agree with TRBD1. Germline-derived CDR1 and CDR2 are SNHLY and FYNNEI. The CDR3 is 14 residues long. Trimming cost V 4 bases and J 1 base; bases outside gene matches: 3. In nucleotides, the CDR3 is TGTGCCAGCAGTGCCCGGACAGGGAACACTGAAGCTTTCTTT. Amino acid sequence: CASSARTGNTEAFF.

This chain uses TRBV25-1 with TRBJ1-1; maybe TRBD1 (5 bases). Germline CDR1 MGHDK, CDR2 SYGVNS. The CDR3 covers 15 residues. Trimming left V 6 bases short and J 1 base short, with 15 bases between. In nucleotides, the CDR3 is TGTGCCAGCAGCCCCTCCTTAGGGGAGAACACTGAAGCTTTCTTT. Encoded protein: CASSPSLGENTEAFF.

The chain carries TRBV6-5 and TRBJ1-1; 7 bases match TRBD1. V gave up 0 bases and J gave up 7 bases; unmatched junction bases: 5. Per the germline V gene, CDR1 is MNHEY and CDR2 is SVGAGI. The length of the CDR3 is 14 residues. CDR3 in DNA: TGTGCCAGCAGTTACTCCCGACAGGGCGGTGAAGCTTTCTTT. As protein: CASSYSRQGGEAFF.

This clone has only one observation. This rearrangement joins TRBV19 to TRBJ2-1; a weak D match, TRBD1 (5 bases). Trimming pared 3 bases from V and 3 bases from J, leaving 15 bases between. The germline V gene has CDR1 LNHDA and CDR2 SQIVND (reference sequence). This CDR3 spans 16 amino acids. The CDR3 loop is CASSIGTGRIYNEQFF. The CDR3, as DNA: TGTGCCAGTAGTATTGGCACAGGTAGGATCTACAATGAGCAGTTCTTC.

The chain employs TRBV10-3 and TRBJ1-3, with 10 bases matching TRBD1. The CDR3 covers 15 residues. With V trimmed by 4 bases and J by 4 bases, 4 bases remained unmatched. Germline lookup yields CDR1 ENHRY and CDR2 SYGVKD. The CDR3 spells CAISVGQGNGNTIYF. CDR3 nucleotide sequence: TGTGCCATCAGTGTGGGACAGGGGAACGGAAACACCATATATTTT.

The chain recombines TRBV30 with TRBJ1-2; tentative D call: TRBD1 (5 bases). This CDR3 is built from 15 residues. V shed 2 bases and J shed 6 bases, with 19 bases lying between them. The V gene's germline CDR1 is GTSNPN and CDR2 SVGIG (reference sequence). CDR3 in amino acids: CAWSSGLIGQNGYTF. CDR3 DNA sequence: TGTGCCTGGAGTTCAGGGCTTATAGGGCAGAATGGCTACACCTTC.

The chain combines TRBV7-8 with TRBJ1-2, with 10 bases lining up with TRBD1. Trimming removed 1 base from V and 6 bases from J; junction bases left unmatched: 8. This CDR3 region has 16 residues. Germline CDR1 SGHVS, CDR2 FQNEAQ. The CDR3 DNA is TGTGCCAGCAGCTTAGTATCGACAGGGGGCTTCAATGGCTACACCTTC. As protein: CASSLVSTGGFNGYTF.

This clone has only one observation. The chain uses TRBV3-1 (or the pseudogene TRBV3-2) and TRBJ1-4; 7 bases match TRBD1. Trimming at V came to 4 bases and at J to 8 bases, leaving 10 bases not matched to a gene. CDR1 LGHDT and CDR2 YNNKEL come from the germline V gene (reference sequence). This CDR3 has 15 residues. CDR3 residues: CASSPEGANREKLFF. DNA of the CDR3: TGTGCCAGCAGCCCCGAGGGGGCAAATCGGGAAAAACTGTTTTTT.